This TCR beta chain was retrieved from a study of patients and donors after allogeneic stem cell transplantation. V was clipped by 6 bases and J by 3 bases, with 14 bases between them. The CDR3 has 14 amino acids. One entry per CDR3 protein results from TCRdb running MiXCR on the RT-PCR reads. The sample lists roughly 200,000 distinct CDR3 sequences; over 30% were seen once. The sequence was collected from a human donor who was either an allogeneic HSCT recipient or a stem cell or donor lymphocyte infusion donor (not recorded which). It is not recorded whose cells these are; they may come from a transplant donor. The chain carries TRBV12-3 or TRBV12-4 and TRBJ1-2; TRBD1 might be the D (5 bases). The sample consisted of blood, either unsorted or a sorted T cell fraction (not recorded which). The CDR3 coding sequence is TGTGCCAGCAGCTCAGGGACGGCTTACTATGGCTACACCTTC. The encoded protein is CASSSGTAYYGYTF.